One sample yielded the 25 T cell receptor beta chains listed below, sequenced in a study of regulatory T cells in long-lasting Graves disease. As to time point: newly diagnosed GD, antithyroid drugs for less than 3 months. Making the TCR library involved RNA that had been extracted from PBMCs. Arm-PCR of CDR3 regions with iRepertoire HTBI primers generated TCR beta libraries. One entry per CDR3 protein, called by TCRdb with MiXCR from the multiplex PCR reads. The sample contains hundreds of thousands of distinct CDR3 sequences, about 15% of which appear only once. The sample was also linked to a second study, of T cells in Graves' hyperthyroidism and ophthalmopathy.

The sequences come from peripheral blood mononuclear cells (PBMCs), collected at new diagnosis, from a patient treated with antithyroid drugs. All receptors come from a woman in her twenties or thirties with Graves disease.

This clonotype was observed at least ten times. This sequence joins TRBV7-9 and TRBJ2-1; TRBD2 matches at 13 bases. The CDR3 covers 14 residues. Germline V gives CDR1 SEHNR, CDR2 FQNEAQ (reference sequence). V gave up 1 base and J gave up 14 bases; unmatched junction bases: 5. The CDR3 nucleotides read TGTGCCAGCAGCTTAGACGGACTAGCGGGAGATAAGTTCTTC. Its protein is CASSLDGLAGDKFF.

This clonotype was counted at least ten times. The gene calls are TRBV12-3 or TRBV12-4 and TRBJ2-7; D unclear. The CDR3 is made up of 12 amino acids. Between the trimmed V and J ends, which lost 3 bases and 7 bases, there was a span of 10 bases. The CDR3, as DNA: TGTGCCAGCAGTTTGACGGTGTGGGAGCAGTACTTC. Residues: CASSLTVWEQYF.

This chain connects TRBV20-1 to TRBJ2-6; no reliable D call. V was shortened by 0 bases and J by 0 bases, with 6 bases between the two germline ends. The length of the CDR3 is 15 residues. CDR1 is DFQATT and CDR2 is SNEGSKA in the germline V gene (reference sequence). Here the CDR3 reads CSAREGGSGANVLTF. The CDR3 region has the DNA TGCAGTGCTAGAGAGGGCGGCTCTGGGGCCAACGTCCTGACTTTC.

With regard to this clonotype: A junction boundary mismatches the germline segment, possibly from a read error. This rearrangement joins TRBV7-2 to TRBJ1-4; D is unresolved. CDR3 size: 14 residues. The germline CDR1 and CDR2 sequences are SGHTA and FQGNSA. CDR3 sequence: CASSLGRTNEKLLF. The CDR3 coding sequence is TGTGCCAGCAGCTTAGGGCGGACTAATGAAAAACTGCTTTTT. Using reference TRBV7-2 and TRBJ1-4 for the parts outside the CDR3, the full variable domain is GAGVSQSPSNKVTEKGKDVELRCDPISGHTALYWYRQSLGQGLEFLIYFQGNSAPDKSGLPSDRFSAERTGGSVSTLTIQRTQQEDSAVYLCASSLGRTNEKLLFGSGTQLSVL.

Ten or more counts support this clonotype. The chain joins TRBV7-2 to TRBJ2-7, with 7 bases lining up with TRBD1. Trimming removed 4 bases from V and 2 bases from J; junction bases left unmatched: 8. Germline CDR1 SGHTA, CDR2 FQGNSA. The CDR3 consists of 15 residues. The CDR3 sequence is CASSSIIGTAYEQYF. The CDR3 coding sequence is TGTGCCAGCAGCTCGATTATAGGGACAGCCTACGAGCAGTACTTC.

This clonotype was recorded at least ten times. The chain links TRBV12-3 or TRBV12-4 to TRBJ2-1, with D perhaps TRBD2 (6 bases). This CDR3 is built from 15 residues. V was trimmed by 8 bases and J by 0 bases, leaving 14 bases between them. The CDR3 bases are TGTGCCAGCCAAACCGGGACTTACTCCTACAATGAGCAGTTCTTC. Its translation: CASQTGTYSYNEQFF.

This chain connects TRBV20-1 to TRBJ2-5, with 8 bases matching TRBD1. Germline V gene lookup returns CDR1 DFQATT and CDR2 SNEGSKA (reference sequence). V trimming: 6 bases; J trimming: 4 bases; junction bases outside the gene matches: 4. CDR3 length: 12 amino acids. CDR3 DNA: TGCAGTGCGCCCGACAGGGGAGAGACCCAGTACTTC. The encoded protein is CSAPDRGETQYF.

The chain uses TRBV11-2 and TRBJ2-7, with a possible D match to TRBD2 (5 bases). Germline CDR1 reads SGHAT; CDR2 reads FQNNGV. Deletions cut 0 bases from V and 2 bases from J, with 14 bases between. The CDR3 has 16 amino acids. This chain's CDR3 is CASSLDSFGLTYEQYF. CDR3 nucleotides: TGTGCCAGCAGCTTAGATTCGTTCGGACTTACCTACGAGCAGTACTTC.

This clonotype has only a few counts. The chain couples TRBV20-1 to TRBJ2-5, with no clear D. CDR1 is DFQATT, CDR2 SNEGSKA, per germline (reference sequence). The CDR3 has 13 amino acids. Trimming left V 4 bases short and J 5 bases short, with 14 bases between. The DNA of the CDR3 is TGCAGTGCTAATAATCTCCCATCGGAGACCCAGTACTTC. Translated, it gives CSANNLPSETQYF.

This clonotype was seen only a few times. This chain uses TRBV5-6 with TRBJ1-5; D remains ambiguous. The CDR3 loop spans 17 amino acids. Looked up from germline, CDR1 is SGHDT and CDR2 is YYEEEE. V was trimmed by 4 bases and J by 3 bases, leaving 20 bases between them. The CDR3 region is CASSPRPGREYNQPQHF. CDR3 nucleotides: TGTGCCAGCAGCCCTAGGCCCGGTAGGGAATACAATCAGCCCCAGCATTTT.

The genes are TRBV30 and TRBJ2-7, with D unclear. This CDR3 is 15 amino acids long. The V end lost 1 base, the J end lost 1 base, and 14 bases lay between the germline ends. From germline, CDR1 is GTSNPN and CDR2 SVGIG (reference sequence). The CDR3 DNA reads as TGTGCCTGGAGTGCCCCGGACCGGGTATCCTACGAGCAGTACTTC. Protein sequence: CAWSAPDRVSYEQYF. The variable domain in full, with the rest retrieved from reference TRBV30 and TRBJ2-7, is SQTIHQWPATLVQPVGSPLSLECTVEGTSNPNLYWYRQAAGRGLQLLFYSVGIGQISSEVPQNLSASRPQDRQFILSSKKLLLSDSGFYLCAWSAPDRVSYEQYFGPGTRLTVT.

There are many counts of this clonotype. The gene calls are TRBV2 and TRBJ1-5; 10 nucleotides align to TRBD1. CDR1 is SNHLY and CDR2 is FYNNEI in the germline V gene. Trimming took 8 bases from V and 1 from J; bases not matched to a gene: 2. CDR3 length equals 14 residues. The CDR3 coding sequence is TGTGCCAGCGGGGGACAGGGGAGCAATCAGCCCCAGCATTTT. Translation: CASGGQGSNQPQHF.

This clonotype showed up many times. The rearrangement joins TRBV28 to TRBJ1-3; a possible D gene is TRBD1 (5 bases). V lost 2 bases to trimming and J lost 4 bases, with 15 bases between them. Germline V gene lookup returns CDR1 MDHEN and CDR2 SYDVKM. This CDR3 region has 16 residues. CDR3 loop: CASSLGLGARGNTIYF. CDR3 in DNA: TGTGCCAGCAGTTTAGGATTAGGGGCGCGGGGAAACACCATATATTTT.

The rearrangement joins TRBV5-5 to TRBJ2-7, with 8 nucleotides matching TRBD1. The CDR3 consists of 16 residues. Trimming took 4 bases from V and 3 from J; bases not matched to a gene: 12. The germline CDR1 and CDR2 sequences are SGHKS and YYEKEE (reference sequence). The CDR3 here is CASSLLTGTGFYEQYF. CDR3 sequence (DNA): TGTGCCAGCAGCCTCCTCACCGGGACAGGCTTCTACGAGCAGTACTTC.

This clonotype was seen at least ten times. The rearrangement links TRBV28 to TRBJ1-1, with a possible D match to TRBD1 (6 bases). Germline CDR1 MDHEN, CDR2 SYDVKM. V was trimmed by 6 bases and J by 6 bases, leaving 20 bases between them. There are 15 residues in the CDR3. CDR3 loop: CASRKEQGILAEAFF. CDR3 DNA: TGTGCCAGCAGAAAGGAACAGGGAATTCTCGCTGAAGCTTTCTTT.

The chain is built from TRBV3-1 and TRBJ2-3, with D hard to call. This CDR3 is built from 16 residues. Trimming removed 2 bases at V and 4 bases at J, with 16 bases between. The germline V gene has CDR1 LGHDT and CDR2 YNNKEL (reference sequence). CDR3: CASSQWQEFGADTQYF. CDR3 coding DNA: TGTGCCAGCAGCCAATGGCAAGAATTTGGGGCAGATACGCAGTATTTT.

As concerns this clonotype: A far larger clone is only one base removed, so a read error is likely. This sequence joins TRBV2 and TRBJ1-1; D is ambiguous. V was shortened by 6 bases and J by 0 bases, with 23 bases between the two germline ends. Germline values: CDR1 SNHLY, CDR2 FYNNEI. The CDR3 runs to 18 residues. The CDR3 DNA is TGTGCCAGCAGCTTGTTTGGCAGGACGGGATTGGTGAACACTGAAGCTTTCTTT. Translating gives CASSLFGRTGLVNTEAFF.

This chain uses TRBV6-4 with TRBJ1-2; D is undetermined. The CDR3 length is 17 residues. The germline CDR1 and CDR2 sequences are MRHNA and SNTAGT. V was cut by 5 bases and J by 6 bases, with 25 bases left in between. CDR3: CASSSDVTMGPEHGYTF. CDR3 coding DNA: TGTGCCAGCAGTTCAGACGTAACGATGGGCCCAGAGCATGGCTACACCTTC.

This clonotype was counted a few times. The J gene is TRBJ2-1, the V gene TRBV19; D is uncertain. Germline CDR1 reads LNHDA; CDR2 reads SQIVND (reference sequence). Between the trimmed V and J ends, which lost 1 base and 8 bases, there was a span of 15 bases. The CDR3 covers 15 residues. CDR3 in amino acids: CASSIVSLARDEQFF. In DNA, the CDR3 is TGTGCCAGTAGTATAGTTTCATTAGCTCGCGATGAGCAGTTCTTC.

This clonotype was counted only a few times. The chain links TRBV5-1 to TRBJ1-3; D is unclear. The CDR3 runs to 16 residues. Germline CDR1 and CDR2: SGHRS and YFSETQ. V was trimmed by 2 bases and J by 4 bases, leaving 16 bases between them. CDR3 in DNA: TGCGCCAGCAGCTTTGGGCATTCCATTCCCGGAAACACCATATATTTT. Residues: CASSFGHSIPGNTIYF.

This chain uses TRBV28 with TRBJ2-5; possibly TRBD1 or TRBD2 for D (5 bases each). The CDR3 length is 16 residues. Germline loops: CDR1 MDHEN, CDR2 SYDVKM. Trimming pared 3 bases from V and 5 bases from J, leaving 19 bases between. CDR3 coding DNA: TGTGCCAGCAGTTTTGGTTTATGGGGGAGTGGGGAGACCCAGTACTTC. Its protein product is CASSFGLWGSGETQYF.

The V call is TRBV9, the J call TRBJ2-1, with D unclear. V lost 4 bases and J lost 2, with 13 bases in between. There are 15 residues in the CDR3. The germline V gene has CDR1 SGDLS and CDR2 YYNGEE. CDR3 sequence: CASSPSPAPYNEQFF. DNA of the CDR3: TGTGCCAGCAGCCCGTCGCCGGCCCCCTACAATGAGCAGTTCTTC.

The chain combines TRBV20-1 with TRBJ1-6; tentative D call: TRBD1 (6 bases). Germline V CDR1 and CDR2: DFQATT, SNEGSKA (reference sequence). V was pared by 1 base and J by 7 bases, with 14 bases between. There are 15 residues in the CDR3. CDR3 nucleotides: TGCAGTGCTAGAGCCTCAGACAGGACAAATTCACCCCTCCACTTT. Translation: CSARASDRTNSPLHF.

The chain joins TRBV6-2 or TRBV6-3 to TRBJ2-5; the D gene is possibly TRBD2 (7 bases). CDR1 MNHEY and CDR2 SVGEGT come from the germline V gene. The length of the CDR3 is 16 residues. The CDR3 nucleotides are TGTGCTCTTTCCGGAGCGGGACAATGGTACCAAGAGACCCAGTACTTC. Translated: CALSGAGQWYQETQYF.

The chain has TRBV7-9 and TRBJ2-1, with TRBD1 matching 10 bases. The junction had 15 bases not matched to a gene; V was cut back by 5 bases and J by 8 bases. Germline V gives CDR1 SEHNR, CDR2 FQNEAQ (reference sequence). The CDR3 consists of 17 residues. The CDR3 reads CASSTHLRQGAKDEQFF. DNA of the CDR3: TGTGCCAGCAGCACACACCTTCGACAGGGGGCAAAAGATGAGCAGTTCTTC.